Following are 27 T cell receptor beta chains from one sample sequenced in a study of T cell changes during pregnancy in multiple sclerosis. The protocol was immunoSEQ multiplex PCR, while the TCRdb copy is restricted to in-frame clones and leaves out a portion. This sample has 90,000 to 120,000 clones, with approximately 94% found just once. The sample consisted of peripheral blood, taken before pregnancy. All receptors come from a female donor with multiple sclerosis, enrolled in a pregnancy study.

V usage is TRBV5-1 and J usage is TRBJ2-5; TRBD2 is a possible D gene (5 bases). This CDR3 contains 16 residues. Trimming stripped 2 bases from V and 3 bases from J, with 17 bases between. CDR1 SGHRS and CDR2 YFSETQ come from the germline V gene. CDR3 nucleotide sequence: TGCGCCAGCAGCTTAGGTCTCGGAAGGCGGGAAGAGACCCAGTACTTC. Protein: CASSLGLGRREETQYF.

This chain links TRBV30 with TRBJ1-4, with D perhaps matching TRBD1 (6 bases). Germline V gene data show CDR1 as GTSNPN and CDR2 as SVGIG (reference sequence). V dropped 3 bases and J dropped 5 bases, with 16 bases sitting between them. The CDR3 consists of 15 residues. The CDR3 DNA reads TGTGCCTGGAGCCCCCCCGACAGGCCCAATGAAAAACTGTTTTTT. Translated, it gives CAWSPPDRPNEKLFF.

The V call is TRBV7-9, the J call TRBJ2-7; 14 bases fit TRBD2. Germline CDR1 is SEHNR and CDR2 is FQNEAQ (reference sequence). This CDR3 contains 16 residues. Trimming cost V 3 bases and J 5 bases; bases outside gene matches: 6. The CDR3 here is CASSLWTSGRNNEQYF. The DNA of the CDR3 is TGTGCCAGCAGCTTGTGGACTAGCGGGAGGAACAACGAGCAGTACTTC.

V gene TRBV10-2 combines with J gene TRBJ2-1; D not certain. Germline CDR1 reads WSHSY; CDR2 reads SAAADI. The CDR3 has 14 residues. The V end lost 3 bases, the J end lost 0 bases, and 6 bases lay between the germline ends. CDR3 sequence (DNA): TGCGCCAGCAGTGATGATAGCTCCTACAATGAGCAGTTCTTC. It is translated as CASSDDSSYNEQFF.

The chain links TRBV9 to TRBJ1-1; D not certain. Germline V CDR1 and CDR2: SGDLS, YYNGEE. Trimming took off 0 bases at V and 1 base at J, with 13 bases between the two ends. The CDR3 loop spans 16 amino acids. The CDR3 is CASSVGVGESNTEAFF. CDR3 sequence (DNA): TGTGCCAGCAGCGTAGGGGTTGGGGAGTCGAACACTGAAGCTTTCTTT. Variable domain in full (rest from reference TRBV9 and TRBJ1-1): DSGVTQTPKHLITATGQRVTLRCSPRSGDLSVYWYQQSLDQGLQFLIQYYNGEERAKGNILERFSAQQFPDLHSELNLSSLELGDSALYFCASSVGVGESNTEAFFGQGTRLTVV.

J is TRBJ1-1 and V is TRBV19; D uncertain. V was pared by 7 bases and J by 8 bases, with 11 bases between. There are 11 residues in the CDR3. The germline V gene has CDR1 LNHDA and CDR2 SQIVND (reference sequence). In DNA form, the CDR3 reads TGTGCCAGTATTGCGGCTTCCGAAGCTTTCTTT. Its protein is CASIAASEAFF.

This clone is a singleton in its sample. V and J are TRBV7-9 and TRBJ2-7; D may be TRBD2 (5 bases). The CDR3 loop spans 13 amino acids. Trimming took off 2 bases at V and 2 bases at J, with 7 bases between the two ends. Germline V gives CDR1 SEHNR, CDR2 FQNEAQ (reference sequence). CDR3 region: CASSLPSTYEQYF. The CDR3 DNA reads TGTGCCAGCAGCTTACCTAGCACCTACGAGCAGTACTTC.

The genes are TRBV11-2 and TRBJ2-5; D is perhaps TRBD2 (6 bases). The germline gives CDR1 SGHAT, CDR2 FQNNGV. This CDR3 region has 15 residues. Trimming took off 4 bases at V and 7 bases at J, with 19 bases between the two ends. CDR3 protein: CASSSHPGDGVTQYF. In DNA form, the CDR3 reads TGTGCCAGCAGCTCGCACCCGGGGGACGGGGTGACCCAGTACTTC.

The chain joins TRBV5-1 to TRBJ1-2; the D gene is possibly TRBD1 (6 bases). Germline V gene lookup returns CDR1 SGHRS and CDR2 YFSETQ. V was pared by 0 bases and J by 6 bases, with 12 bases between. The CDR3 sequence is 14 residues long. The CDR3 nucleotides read TGCGCCAGCAGCTTGGAATATAACAGGGATGGCTACACCTTC. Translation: CASSLEYNRDGYTF.

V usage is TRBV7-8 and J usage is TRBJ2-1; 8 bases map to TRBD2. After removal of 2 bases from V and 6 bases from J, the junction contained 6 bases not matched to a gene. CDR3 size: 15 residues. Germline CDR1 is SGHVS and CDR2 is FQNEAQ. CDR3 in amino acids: CASSLTAGGFNEQFF. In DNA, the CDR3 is TGTGCCAGCAGCTTAACTGCGGGGGGTTTCAATGAGCAGTTCTTC.

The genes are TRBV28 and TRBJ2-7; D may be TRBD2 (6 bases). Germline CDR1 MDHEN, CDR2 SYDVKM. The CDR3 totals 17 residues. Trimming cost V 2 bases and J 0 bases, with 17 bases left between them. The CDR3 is CASSLVDGGISSYEQYF. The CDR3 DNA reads TGTGCCAGCAGTTTAGTGGACGGCGGGATCAGCTCCTACGAGCAGTACTTC. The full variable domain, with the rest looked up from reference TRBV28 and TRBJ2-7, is DVKVTQSSRYLVKRTGEKVFLECVQDMDHENMFWYRQDPGLGLRLIYFSYDVKMKEKGDIPEGYSVSREKKERFSLILESASTNQTSMYLCASSLVDGGISSYEQYFGPGTRLTVT.

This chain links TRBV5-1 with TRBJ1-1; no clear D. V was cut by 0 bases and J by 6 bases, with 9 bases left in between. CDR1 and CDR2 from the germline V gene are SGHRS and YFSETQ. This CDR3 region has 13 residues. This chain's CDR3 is CASSLGWSAEAFF. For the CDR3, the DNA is TGCGCCAGCAGCTTGGGGTGGTCGGCTGAAGCTTTCTTT.

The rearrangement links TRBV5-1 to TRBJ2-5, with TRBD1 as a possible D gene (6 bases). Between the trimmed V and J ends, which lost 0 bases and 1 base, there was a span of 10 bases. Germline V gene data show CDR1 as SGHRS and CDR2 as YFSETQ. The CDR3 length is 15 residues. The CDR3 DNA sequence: TGCGCCAGCAGCTTGGAGCAGGGGCCCCAAGAGACCCAGTACTTC. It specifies CASSLEQGPQETQYF. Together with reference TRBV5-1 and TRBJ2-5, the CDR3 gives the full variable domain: KAGVTQTPRYLIKTRGQQVTLSCSPISGHRSVSWYQQTPGQGLQFLFEYFSETQRNKGNFPGRFSGRQFSNSRSEMNVSTLELGDSALYLCASSLEQGPQETQYFGPGTRLLVL.

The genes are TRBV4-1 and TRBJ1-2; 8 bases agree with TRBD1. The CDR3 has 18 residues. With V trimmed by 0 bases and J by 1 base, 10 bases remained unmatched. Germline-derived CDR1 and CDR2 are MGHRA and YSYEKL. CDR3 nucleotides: TGCGCCAGCAGCCAAGATTCCTATGTCAGGGGGCGTAACTATGGCTACACCTTC. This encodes CASSQDSYVRGRNYGYTF.

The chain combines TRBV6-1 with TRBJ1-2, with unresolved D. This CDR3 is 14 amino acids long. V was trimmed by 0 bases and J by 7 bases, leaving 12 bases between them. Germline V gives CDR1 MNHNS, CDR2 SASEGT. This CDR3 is CASSEARSSGGYTF. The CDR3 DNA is TGTGCCAGCAGTGAAGCGCGAAGTTCTGGTGGCTACACCTTC.

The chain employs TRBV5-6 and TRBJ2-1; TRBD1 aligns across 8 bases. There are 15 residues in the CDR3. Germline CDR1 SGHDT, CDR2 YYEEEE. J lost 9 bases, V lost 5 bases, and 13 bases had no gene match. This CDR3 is CASSFDRGSVSEQFF. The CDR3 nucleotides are TGTGCCAGCAGTTTCGACAGGGGTTCAGTTTCTGAGCAGTTCTTC.

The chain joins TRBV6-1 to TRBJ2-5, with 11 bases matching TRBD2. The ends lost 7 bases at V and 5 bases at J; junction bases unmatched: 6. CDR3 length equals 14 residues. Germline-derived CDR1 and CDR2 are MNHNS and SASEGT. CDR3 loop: CASTRLAGTETQYF. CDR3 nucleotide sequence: TGTGCCAGCACCCGACTAGCGGGGACCGAGACCCAGTACTTC.

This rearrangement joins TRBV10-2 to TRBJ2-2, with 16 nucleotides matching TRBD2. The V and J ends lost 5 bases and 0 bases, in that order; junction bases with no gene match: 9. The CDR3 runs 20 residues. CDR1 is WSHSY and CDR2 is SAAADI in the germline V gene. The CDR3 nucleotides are TGCGCCAGCAGTACCCCGGGACTAGCGGGAGGGCCGTCGAACACCGGGGAGCTGTTTTTT. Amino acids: CASSTPGLAGGPSNTGELFF.

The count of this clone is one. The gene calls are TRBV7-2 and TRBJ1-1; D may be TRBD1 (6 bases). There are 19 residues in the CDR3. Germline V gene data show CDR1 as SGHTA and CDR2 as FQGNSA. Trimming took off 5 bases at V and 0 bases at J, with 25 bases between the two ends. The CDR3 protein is CASSPQGIGLPRMNTEAFF. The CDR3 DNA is TGTGCCAGCAGCCCACAGGGAATTGGGCTACCACGAATGAACACTGAAGCTTTCTTT.

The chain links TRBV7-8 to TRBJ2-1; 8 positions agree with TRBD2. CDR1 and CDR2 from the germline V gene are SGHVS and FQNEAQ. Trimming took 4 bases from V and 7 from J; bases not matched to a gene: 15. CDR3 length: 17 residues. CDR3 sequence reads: CASSYREGESWGNEQFF. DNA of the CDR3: TGTGCCAGCAGCTACCGGGAGGGTGAGAGCTGGGGGAATGAGCAGTTCTTC.

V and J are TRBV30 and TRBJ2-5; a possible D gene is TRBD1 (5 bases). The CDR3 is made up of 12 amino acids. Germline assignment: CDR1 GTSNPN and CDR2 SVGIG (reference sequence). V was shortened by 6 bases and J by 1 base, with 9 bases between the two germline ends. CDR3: CACDRPQETQYF. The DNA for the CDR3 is TGTGCCTGTGACAGACCCCAAGAGACCCAGTACTTC.

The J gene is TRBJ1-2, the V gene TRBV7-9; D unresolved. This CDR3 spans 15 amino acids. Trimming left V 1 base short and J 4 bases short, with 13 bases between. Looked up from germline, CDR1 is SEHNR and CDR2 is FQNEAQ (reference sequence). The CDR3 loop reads CASSLGATGPYGYTF. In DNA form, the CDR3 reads TGTGCCAGCAGCTTAGGGGCCACCGGCCCCTATGGCTACACCTTC.

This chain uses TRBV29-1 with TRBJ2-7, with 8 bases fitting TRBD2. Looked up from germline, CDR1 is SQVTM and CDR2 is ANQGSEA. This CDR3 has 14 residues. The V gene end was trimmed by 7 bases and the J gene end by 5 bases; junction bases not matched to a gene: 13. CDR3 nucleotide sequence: TGCAGCGCCCGAGGACTAGCCTCTAGGAACGAGCAGTACTTC. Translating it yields CSARGLASRNEQYF.

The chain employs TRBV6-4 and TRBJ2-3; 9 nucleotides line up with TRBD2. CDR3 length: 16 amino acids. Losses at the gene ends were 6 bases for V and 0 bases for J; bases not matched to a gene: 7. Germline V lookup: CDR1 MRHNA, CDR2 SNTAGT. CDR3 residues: CASSRRAGGSTDTQYF. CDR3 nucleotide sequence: TGTGCCAGCAGCCGCCGGGCGGGAGGGAGCACAGATACGCAGTATTTT.

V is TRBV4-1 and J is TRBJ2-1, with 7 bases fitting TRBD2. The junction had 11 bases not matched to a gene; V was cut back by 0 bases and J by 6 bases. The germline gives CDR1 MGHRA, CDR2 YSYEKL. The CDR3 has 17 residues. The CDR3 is CASSQDPTGGRLNEQFF. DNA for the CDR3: TGCGCCAGCAGCCAAGATCCTACGGGAGGCCGTCTCAATGAGCAGTTCTTC.

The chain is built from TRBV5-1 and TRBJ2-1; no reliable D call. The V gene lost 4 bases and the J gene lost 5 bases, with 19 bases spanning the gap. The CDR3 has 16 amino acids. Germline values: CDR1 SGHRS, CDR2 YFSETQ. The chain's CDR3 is CASSERTVSYDNEQFF. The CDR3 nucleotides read TGCGCCAGCAGCGAACGAACAGTATCCTACGACAATGAGCAGTTCTTC. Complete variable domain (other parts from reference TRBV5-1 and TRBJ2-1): KAGVTQTPRYLIKTRGQQVTLSCSPISGHRSVSWYQQTPGQGLQFLFEYFSETQRNKGNFPGRFSGRQFSNSRSEMNVSTLELGDSALYLCASSERTVSYDNEQFFGPGTRLTVL.

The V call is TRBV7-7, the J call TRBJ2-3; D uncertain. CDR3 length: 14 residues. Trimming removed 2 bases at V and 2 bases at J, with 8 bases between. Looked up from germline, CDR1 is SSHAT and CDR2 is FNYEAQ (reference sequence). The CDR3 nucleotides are TGTGCCAGCAGCTTACAACTGTCCACAGATACGCAGTATTTT. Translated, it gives CASSLQLSTDTQYF.